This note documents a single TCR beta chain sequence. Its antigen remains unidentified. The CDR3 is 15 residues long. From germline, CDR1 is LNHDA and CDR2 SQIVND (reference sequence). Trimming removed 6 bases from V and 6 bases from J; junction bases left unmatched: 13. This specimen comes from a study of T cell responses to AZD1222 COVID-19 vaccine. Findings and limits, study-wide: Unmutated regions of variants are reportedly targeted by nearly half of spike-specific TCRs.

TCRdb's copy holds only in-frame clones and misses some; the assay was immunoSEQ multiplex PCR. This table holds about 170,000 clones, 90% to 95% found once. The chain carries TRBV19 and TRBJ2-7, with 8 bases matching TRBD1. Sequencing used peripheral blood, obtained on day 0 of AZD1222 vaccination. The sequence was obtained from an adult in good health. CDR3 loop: CASSEVYRGKGEQYF. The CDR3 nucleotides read TGTGCCAGTAGCGAAGTTTACAGGGGGAAGGGCGAGCAGTACTTC. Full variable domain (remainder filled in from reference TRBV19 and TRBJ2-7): DGGITQSPKYLFRKEGQNVTLSCEQNLNHDAMYWYRQDPGQGLRLIYYSQIVNDFQKGDIAEGYSVSREKKESFPLTVTSAQKNPTAFYLCASSEVYRGKGEQYFGPGTRLTVT.